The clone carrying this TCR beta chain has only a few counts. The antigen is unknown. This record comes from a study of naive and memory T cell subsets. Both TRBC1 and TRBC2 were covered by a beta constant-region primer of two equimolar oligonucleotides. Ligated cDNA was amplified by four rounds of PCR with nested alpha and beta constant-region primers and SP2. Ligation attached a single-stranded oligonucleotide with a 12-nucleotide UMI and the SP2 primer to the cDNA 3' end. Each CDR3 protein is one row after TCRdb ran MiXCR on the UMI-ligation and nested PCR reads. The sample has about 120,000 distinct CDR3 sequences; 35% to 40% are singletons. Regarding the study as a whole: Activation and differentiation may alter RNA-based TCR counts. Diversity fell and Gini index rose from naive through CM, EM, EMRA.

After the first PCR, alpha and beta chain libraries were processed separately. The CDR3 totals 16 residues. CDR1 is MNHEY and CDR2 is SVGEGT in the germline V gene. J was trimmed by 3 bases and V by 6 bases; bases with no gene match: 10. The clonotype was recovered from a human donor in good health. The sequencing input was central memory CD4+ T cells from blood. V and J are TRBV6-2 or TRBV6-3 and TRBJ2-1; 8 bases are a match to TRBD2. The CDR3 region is CASRDASGRHYNEQFF. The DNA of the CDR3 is TGTGCCAGCAGAGATGCTAGCGGGCGTCACTACAATGAGCAGTTCTTC.